Presented here are 30 T cell receptor beta chains from one specimen sequenced in a study of blood T cell repertoires in COVID-19. The method was immunoSEQ multiplex PCR; TCRdb's version includes in-frame clones alone and lacks a portion of them. In the table there are some 70,000 clones, 70% to 90% of which are singletons. The sequenced sample consisted of peripheral blood. The source is a woman between 50 and 59 years old with COVID-19, enrolled during active disease.

The CDR3 region is CASSQGGGTKAGELFF. The CDR3 DNA reads as TGCGCCAGCAGCCAAGGCGGCGGGACTAAGGCTGGGGAGCTGTTTTTT. The chain is built from TRBV4-1 and TRBJ2-2, with TRBD2 matching over 7 bases. Germline CDR1 MGHRA, CDR2 YSYEKL. V was pared by 1 base and J by 8 bases, with 10 bases of the junction left unmatched. The CDR3 sequence is 16 residues long.

This clone was recorded once. V and J are TRBV7-8 and TRBJ2-1; no clear D. The germline CDR1 and CDR2 sequences are SGHVS and FQNEAQ. The V gene lost 5 bases and the J gene lost 11 bases, with 16 bases spanning the gap. The CDR3 extends over 13 amino acids. DNA of the CDR3: TGTGCCAGCAGCACTAAAGGCGTTGAGAAGCAGTTCTTC. Translated, it gives CASSTKGVEKQFF.

This sequence joins TRBV11-2 and TRBJ2-3; no definite D call. V lost 3 bases and J lost 2, with 12 bases in between. This CDR3 is 15 amino acids long. Germline-derived CDR1 and CDR2 are SGHAT and FQNNGV. The DNA for the CDR3 is TGTGCCAGCAGCTTCCGTGGCATTAACACAGATACGCAGTATTTT. Translated: CASSFRGINTDTQYF.

This clone was counted once. The chain has TRBV24-1 and TRBJ2-7; the match to TRBD1 covers 9 bases. CDR3 length: 17 amino acids. V shed 3 bases, J shed 7 bases, and the junction held 15 bases outside the gene matches. CDR1 is KGHDR, CDR2 SFDVKD, per germline. The CDR3 loop reads CATSDPGKGTGRSEQYF. Written as DNA, the CDR3 is TGTGCCACCAGTGATCCTGGGAAGGGGACAGGGAGATCGGAGCAGTACTTC.

The V gene is TRBV24-1, the J gene TRBJ2-1, with 11 bases that match TRBD2. CDR1 is KGHDR and CDR2 is SFDVKD in the germline V gene. J gave up 7 bases and V 5 bases, and 3 bases lay outside the gene matches. CDR3 length: 14 amino acids. The CDR3: CATSGASGRNEQFF. Written as DNA, the CDR3 is TGTGCCACCAGTGGGGCTAGCGGGAGGAATGAGCAGTTCTTC.

The chain uses TRBV12-3 or TRBV12-4 and TRBJ2-5; D gene uncertain. Deletions cut 6 bases from V and 7 bases from J, with 15 bases between. The CDR3 loop spans 13 amino acids. The CDR3 spells CASRIDVGGTQYF. CDR3 nucleotides: TGTGCCAGCAGAATCGACGTTGGCGGGACCCAGTACTTC.

The chain employs TRBV7-2 and TRBJ2-5; D possibly corresponds to TRBD2 (6 bases). This CDR3 is 17 amino acids long. The V end was cut by 4 bases, the J end by 4 bases, with 22 bases between. The germline V gene encodes CDR1 SGHTA and CDR2 FQGNSA. The CDR3 region has the DNA TGTGCCAGCAGCTGGGGGTGGAGTCAGGAGGGAGGAGAGACCCAGTACTTC. Its translation is CASSWGWSQEGGETQYF.

This chain connects TRBV12-3 or TRBV12-4 to TRBJ2-3; no reliable D call. The V and J ends lost 3 bases and 0 bases respectively, with 4 bases between them. The CDR3 contains 13 residues. The CDR3: CASSFGSTDTQYF. The CDR3 region has the DNA TGTGCCAGCAGTTTTGGCAGCACAGATACGCAGTATTTT.

The J gene is TRBJ2-7, the V gene TRBV7-2; D perhaps matches TRBD2 (7 bases). The CDR3 has 16 amino acids. The V end was cut by 5 bases, the J end by 3 bases, with 20 bases between. Germline V gene sequence: CDR1 SGHTA, CDR2 FQGNSA. The CDR3 protein is CASSLGGGRINYEQYF. The DNA of the CDR3 is TGTGCCAGCAGCCTAGGGGGGGGGAGGATTAACTACGAGCAGTACTTC.

This chain uses TRBV6-6 with TRBJ2-7; possible D gene TRBD2, 6 bases. The CDR3 is 14 residues long. CDR1 and CDR2 (germline): MNHNY, SVGAGI (reference sequence). V was trimmed by 2 bases and J by 0 bases, leaving 8 bases between them. The CDR3 DNA reads TGTGCCAGCAGTTACGGAGGGGCCTCCTACGAGCAGTACTTC. It codes for CASSYGGASYEQYF.

The rearrangement links TRBV7-9 to TRBJ1-1; perhaps TRBD1 as D (6 bases). V shed 5 bases and J shed 6 bases, with 10 bases lying between them. Germline-derived CDR1 and CDR2 are SEHNR and FQNEAQ (reference sequence). The CDR3 runs to 12 residues. The CDR3 DNA follows: TGTGCCAGCAGCCCAGGGGAAGCTGAAGCTTTCTTT. Residues: CASSPGEAEAFF.

CDR3: CASSRSTSGTSTDTQYF. CDR3 DNA sequence: TGTGCCAGCAGTCGCTCTACTAGCGGGACTAGCACAGATACGCAGTATTTT. This chain links TRBV6-6 with TRBJ2-3; 10 bases fit TRBD2. Per germline, CDR1 MNHNY and CDR2 SVGAGI (reference sequence). The junction had 8 bases not matched to a gene; V was cut back by 5 bases and J by 0 bases. This CDR3 region has 17 residues.

The J gene is TRBJ1-4, the V gene TRBV5-6; 7 nucleotides match TRBD1. The CDR3 consists of 15 residues. V dropped 4 bases and J dropped 8; count of bases not matched to a gene: 11. Germline assignment: CDR1 SGHDT and CDR2 YYEEEE. The CDR3 sequence is CASSPTGAAGEKLFF. The CDR3 nucleotides read TGTGCCAGCAGCCCTACAGGGGCCGCAGGGGAAAAACTGTTTTTT.

The CDR3 region has the DNA TGTGCCAGCAGGGCCGGGACTAGCTTGTACAATGAGCAGTTCTTC. Translated: CASRAGTSLYNEQFF. V gene TRBV3-1 (or the pseudogene TRBV3-2) combines with J gene TRBJ2-1, with TRBD2 matching over 9 bases. V dropped 6 bases and J dropped 4; count of bases not matched to a gene: 7. Germline V gene data show CDR1 as LGHDT and CDR2 as YNNKEL (reference sequence). The CDR3 length is 15 residues.

This clone was counted only a few times. The rearrangement joins TRBV11-2 to TRBJ2-4, with a possible D match to TRBD1 (6 bases). The CDR3 runs to 14 residues. CDR1 and CDR2 (germline): SGHAT, FQNNGV. V was pared by 5 bases and J by 9 bases, with 17 bases between. The CDR3 nucleotides are TGTGCCAGCAGCCCTGCAGGGGCAGTCGGCATTCAGTACTTC. Amino acid sequence: CASSPAGAVGIQYF.

The sample holds a few counts of this clone. The chain has TRBV6-5 and TRBJ2-1; TRBD1 aligns across 7 bases. V dropped 2 bases and J dropped 13; count of bases not matched to a gene: 14. From germline, CDR1 is MNHEY and CDR2 SVGAGI. The CDR3 consists of 15 residues. CDR3 nucleotides: TGTGCCAGCAGTTACGTGCGGCAGGGGGAGATTGAACAGTTCTTC. It specifies CASSYVRQGEIEQFF.

This chain uses TRBV19 with TRBJ1-1; tentative D call: TRBD1 (5 bases). Germline V lookup: CDR1 LNHDA, CDR2 SQIVND (reference sequence). The V end lost 3 bases, the J end lost 7 bases, and 6 bases lay between the germline ends. The CDR3 is made up of 11 amino acids. The CDR3 DNA reads as TGTGCCAGTAGTATGACAGTTGAAGCTTTCTTT. It yields the protein CASSMTVEAFF.

In its sample, this clone was seen a few times. The chain links TRBV5-1 to TRBJ1-1; D gene uncertain. V was shortened by 0 bases and J by 0 bases, with 9 bases between the two germline ends. The CDR3 consists of 15 residues. Germline CDR1 is SGHRS and CDR2 is YFSETQ. As DNA, the CDR3 is TGCGCCAGCAGCTTGGTCGGGTCACTGAACACTGAAGCTTTCTTT. Translation: CASSLVGSLNTEAFF.

CDR3: CASSTGGSGHEQYF. CDR3 nucleotide sequence: TGTGCCAGCAGTACAGGGGGATCCGGCCACGAGCAGTACTTC. The V gene is TRBV28, the J gene TRBJ2-7; 8 nucleotides line up with TRBD1. J lost 5 bases, V lost 5 bases, and 8 bases had no gene match. Germline V CDR1 and CDR2: MDHEN, SYDVKM. CDR3 size: 14 residues. Together with reference TRBV28 and TRBJ2-7, the CDR3 gives the full variable domain: DVKVTQSSRYLVKRTGEKVFLECVQDMDHENMFWYRQDPGLGLRLIYFSYDVKMKEKGDIPEGYSVSREKKERFSLILESASTNQTSMYLCASSTGGSGHEQYFGPGTRLTVT.

This clone was counted once. The chain has TRBV19 and TRBJ2-6; 10 bases match TRBD1. J gave up 3 bases and V 4 bases, and 9 bases lay outside the gene matches. Germline-derived CDR1 and CDR2 are LNHDA and SQIVND (reference sequence). This CDR3 contains 18 residues. CDR3 DNA sequence: TGTGCCAGTAGTAGTCTGACAGGGGGCAGGCATGGGGCCAACGTCCTGACTTTC. Protein product: CASSSLTGGRHGANVLTF. Full variable domain (rest looked up from reference TRBV19 and TRBJ2-6): DGGITQSPKYLFRKEGQNVTLSCEQNLNHDAMYWYRQDPGQGLRLIYYSQIVNDFQKGDIAEGYSVSREKKESFPLTVTSAQKNPTAFYLCASSSLTGGRHGANVLTFGAGSRLTVL.

The chain is built from TRBV4-1 and TRBJ2-7, with 13 bases aligning to TRBD2. Looked up from germline, CDR1 is MGHRA and CDR2 is YSYEKL. Trimming took 2 bases from V and 0 from J; bases not matched to a gene: 10. The CDR3 is 19 residues long. The CDR3 nucleotides read TGCGCCAGCAGCCAAAGCCTCTCTGGGACTAGCGGGATCTCCTACGAGCAGTACTTC. Translation gives CASSQSLSGTSGISYEQYF.

J is TRBJ2-7 and V is TRBV15, with 10 bases lining up with TRBD2. CDR3 length: 15 residues. V lost 0 bases, J lost 6 bases, and 5 bases stayed unmatched. Germline V gene lookup returns CDR1 LNHNV and CDR2 YYDKDF (reference sequence). The CDR3 reads CATSRDLAGAVEQYF. CDR3 DNA sequence: TGTGCCACCAGCAGAGATCTAGCGGGAGCAGTCGAGCAGTACTTC.

In this sample, this clone turned up once. The rearrangement joins TRBV4-2 to TRBJ1-2; 7 nucleotides line up with TRBD1. The junction had 9 bases not matched to a gene; V was cut back by 3 bases and J by 8 bases. The length of the CDR3 is 14 residues. Germline V gene data show CDR1 as LGHNA and CDR2 as YNFKEQ. CDR3 sequence reads: CASSQAYRGGGYTF. In nucleotides, the CDR3 is TGTGCCAGCAGCCAGGCTTACAGGGGAGGAGGCTACACCTTC.

The rearrangement uses TRBV5-1 and TRBJ1-2; 8 bases align to TRBD1. Trimming removed 4 bases from V and 7 bases from J; junction bases left unmatched: 3. Germline CDR1 reads SGHRS; CDR2 reads YFSETQ. The CDR3 contains 12 residues. The CDR3 is CASSRDRGGYTF. In DNA, the CDR3 is TGCGCCAGCAGCAGAGACAGGGGTGGCTACACCTTC.

The genes are TRBV28 and TRBJ1-5; 7 bases match TRBD1. CDR3 size: 14 residues. The J segment lost 2 bases and the V segment lost 6 bases, leaving 4 bases of the junction unmatched. Germline CDR1 reads MDHEN; CDR2 reads SYDVKM. Here the CDR3 reads CASSHRGGNQPQHF. CDR3 DNA sequence: TGTGCCAGCAGCCACAGGGGCGGCAATCAGCCCCAGCATTTT.

The chain links TRBV5-1 to TRBJ1-6; D is ambiguous. V lost 5 bases to trimming and J lost 0 bases, with 15 bases between them. There are 17 residues in the CDR3. CDR1 is SGHRS, CDR2 YFSETQ, per germline. In DNA, the CDR3 is TGCGCCAGCAGAGAACCCCCCTTCAGCTCCTATAATTCACCCCTCCACTTT. Its protein is CASREPPFSSYNSPLHF.

This clone was detected only a few times. The J gene is TRBJ2-7, the V gene TRBV5-4; the D gene is possibly TRBD2 (5 bases). Per the germline V gene, CDR1 is SGHNT and CDR2 is YYREEE (reference sequence). The germline V and J ends were trimmed by 5 bases and 0 bases, with 12 bases remaining between them. This CDR3 spans 14 amino acids. CDR3 sequence (DNA): TGTGCCAGCAGGCCAGCGGCCCGCTCCTACGAGCAGTACTTC. This sequence encodes CASRPAARSYEQYF.

This clone occurred a few times. The chain joins TRBV4-2 to TRBJ1-5; D call uncertain. CDR3 length equals 15 residues. The germline CDR1 and CDR2 sequences are LGHNA and YNFKEQ. V lost 0 bases and J 0 bases, leaving 6 bases between the germline ends. CDR3 sequence: CASSQDLSSNQPQHF. The CDR3 coding sequence is TGTGCCAGCAGCCAAGATCTGAGTAGCAATCAGCCCCAGCATTTT.

This chain connects TRBV30 to TRBJ2-6; tentatively, D is TRBD1 (6 bases). The germline gives CDR1 GTSNPN, CDR2 SVGIG (reference sequence). CDR3 length: 13 amino acids. V was trimmed by 8 bases and J by 4 bases, leaving 12 bases between them. CDR3 sequence: CASAGVGANVLTF. The CDR3, as DNA: TGTGCCAGCGCAGGGGTCGGGGCCAACGTCCTGACTTTC.

The chain links TRBV4-2 to TRBJ2-2; 8 nucleotides agree with TRBD2. J lost 8 bases, V lost 4 bases, and 9 bases had no gene match. Germline V gene data show CDR1 as LGHNA and CDR2 as YNFKEQ. This CDR3 is built from 15 residues. The CDR3 sequence is CASSLQAGEAGELFF. CDR3 DNA: TGTGCCAGCAGCCTTCAAGCGGGAGAGGCGGGGGAGCTGTTTTTT.